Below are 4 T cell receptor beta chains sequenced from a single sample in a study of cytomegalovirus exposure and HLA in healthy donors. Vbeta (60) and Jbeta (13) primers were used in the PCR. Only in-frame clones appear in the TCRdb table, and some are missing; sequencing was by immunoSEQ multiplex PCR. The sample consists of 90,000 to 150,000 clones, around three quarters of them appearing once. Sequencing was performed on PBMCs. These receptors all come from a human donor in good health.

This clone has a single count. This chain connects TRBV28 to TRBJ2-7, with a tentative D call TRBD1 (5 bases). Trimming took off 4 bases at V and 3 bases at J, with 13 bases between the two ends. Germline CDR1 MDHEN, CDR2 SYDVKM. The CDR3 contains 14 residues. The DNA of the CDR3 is TGTGCCAGCAGTTGGCGACAGAAACACTACGAGCAGTACTTC. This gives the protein CASSWRQKHYEQYF.

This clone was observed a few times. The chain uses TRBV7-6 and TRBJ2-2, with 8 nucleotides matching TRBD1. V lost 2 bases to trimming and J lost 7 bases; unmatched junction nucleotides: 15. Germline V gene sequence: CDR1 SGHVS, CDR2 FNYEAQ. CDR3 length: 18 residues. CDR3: CASSLWSLGQDNFGELFF. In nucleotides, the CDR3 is TGTGCCAGCAGCTTATGGAGTTTGGGACAGGATAACTTCGGGGAGCTGTTTTTT.

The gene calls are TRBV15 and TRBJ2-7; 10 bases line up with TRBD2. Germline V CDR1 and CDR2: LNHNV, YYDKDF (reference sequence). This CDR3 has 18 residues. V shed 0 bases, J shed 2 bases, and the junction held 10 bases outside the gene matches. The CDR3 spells CATSRDRVAGGRTYEQYF. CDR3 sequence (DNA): TGTGCCACCAGCAGAGATAGAGTAGCGGGGGGTCGGACCTACGAGCAGTACTTC.

The CDR3 loop is CASSFRQGFSDTQYF. The CDR3 nucleotides read TGTGCCAGCAGCTTCAGACAGGGGTTTTCGGATACGCAGTATTTT. This sequence joins TRBV9 and TRBJ2-3, with TRBD1 matching over 8 bases. The CDR3 is 15 residues long. Germline CDR1 is SGDLS and CDR2 is YYNGEE. Trimming removed 4 bases from V and 6 bases from J; junction bases left unmatched: 10.